This section outlines one T cell receptor (beta chain) sequence together with its context. Its specificity is not known. Pooling of second doses given at about 4 or about 12 weeks was done. J lost 6 bases, V lost 4 bases, and 12 bases had no gene match. The CDR3 runs to 16 residues. Germline V gives CDR1 MNHEY, CDR2 SMNVEV (reference sequence). The sample originates from a study of T cell responses to AZD1222 COVID-19 vaccine. Study findings and constraints: Once two AZD1222 doses were given, Spike-specific TCR breadth and depth went up. CD4 TCRs associated with vaccination spanned spike, dominating at 160-218 and 743-854.

Here immunoSEQ multiplex PCR was the method, and the copy in TCRdb shows in-frame clones only, minus some. The sample carries roughly 92,000 clones, roughly nine tenths recorded once. The TCR sequence derives from an adult who received the AZD1222 COVID-19 vaccine. This material consisted of peripheral blood, taken 28 days after the second AZD1222 dose. The chain uses TRBV27 and TRBJ2-3, with TRBD2 matching 8 bases. The CDR3 is CASSYILSGGPDTQYF. The CDR3 DNA reads TGTGCCAGCAGTTATATACTGAGCGGGGGTCCGGATACGCAGTATTTT.